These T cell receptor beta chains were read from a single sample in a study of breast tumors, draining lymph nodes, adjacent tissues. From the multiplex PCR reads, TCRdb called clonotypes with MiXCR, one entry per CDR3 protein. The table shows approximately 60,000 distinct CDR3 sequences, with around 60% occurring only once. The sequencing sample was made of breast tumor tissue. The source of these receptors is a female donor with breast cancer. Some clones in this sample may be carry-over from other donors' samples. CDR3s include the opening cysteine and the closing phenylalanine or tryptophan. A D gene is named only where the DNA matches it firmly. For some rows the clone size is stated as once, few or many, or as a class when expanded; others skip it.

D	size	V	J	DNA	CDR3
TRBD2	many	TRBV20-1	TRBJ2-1	TGCAGTGCTCCAGGGGGGACTAGCGGGAGACATAATGAGCAGTTCTTC	CSAPGGTSGRHNEQFF
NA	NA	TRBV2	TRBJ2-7	TGTGCCAGCAGTGAATGGGAAGGGGGCTACGAGCAGTACTTC	CASSEWEGGYEQYF
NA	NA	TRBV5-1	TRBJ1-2	TGCGCCAGCAGCTTGGAGGGCGGGCCCTATGGCTACACCTTC	CASSLEGGPYGYTF
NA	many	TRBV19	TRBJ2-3	TGTGCCAGTAGTTTGGTAGATACGCAGTATTTT	CASSLVDTQYF
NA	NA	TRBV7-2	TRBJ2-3	TGTGCCTGCAGCTTAAGGGGAAGGACCACAGATACGCAGTATTTT	CACSLRGRTTDTQYF
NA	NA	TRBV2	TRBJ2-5	TGTGCCAGCAGTGATAGAGCCGCCGGAAAGACCCAGTACTTC	CASSDRAAGKTQYF
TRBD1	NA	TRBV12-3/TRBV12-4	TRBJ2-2	TGTGCCTGCAGTTCCCGAGACAGGGGGCTCAACACCGGGGAGCTGTTTTTT	CACSSRDRGLNTGELFF
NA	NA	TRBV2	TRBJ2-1	TGTGCCAGCGCCCAAGCCACCTCCTACAATGAGCAGTTCTTC	CASAQATSYNEQFF
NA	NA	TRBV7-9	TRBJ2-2	TGTGCCAGCAGCTTACAGGGCGGGGACGGGGAGCTGTTTTTT	CASSLQGGDGELFF
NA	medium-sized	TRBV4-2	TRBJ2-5	TGTGCCAGCAGCCAAGAGGGGGGGCCCGCGCCCAGAGAGACCCAGTACTTC	CASSQEGGPAPRETQYF
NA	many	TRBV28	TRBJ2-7	TGTGCCAGCAGTTTTAGCTCCTACGAGCAGTACTTC	CASSFSSYEQYF
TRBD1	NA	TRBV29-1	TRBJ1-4	TGCAGCGTCCAGGGGGCAGGTGAAAAACTGTTTTTT	CSVQGAGEKLFF
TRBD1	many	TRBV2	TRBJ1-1	TGTGCCAGCGGAAAGGGTCAGGGGGCGAGGACTGAAGCTTTCTTT	CASGKGQGARTEAFF
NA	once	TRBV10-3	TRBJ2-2	TGTGCCATCAGTGAGAGTGTACGTGAAAACACCGGGGAGCTGTTCTTT	CAISESVRENTGELFF
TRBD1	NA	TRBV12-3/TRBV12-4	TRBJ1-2	TGTGCCAGCAGTTCCCCTCTGGGACAGGGTGGCTACACCTTC	CASSSPLGQGGYTF
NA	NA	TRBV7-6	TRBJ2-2	TGTGCCAGCAGCTTATTGGGGTTCAACACCGGGGAGCTGTTTTTT	CASSLLGFNTGELFF
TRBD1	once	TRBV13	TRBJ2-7	TGTGCCAGCAGTCTCGACAGGGGAGCCTACGAGCAGTACTTC	CASSLDRGAYEQYF
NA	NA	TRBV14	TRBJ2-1	NA	CASSLYICSARDPGQIYNEQFF
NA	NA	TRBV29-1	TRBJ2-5	TGCAGCTTAACCCGAGAGACCCAGTACTTC	CSLTRETQYF
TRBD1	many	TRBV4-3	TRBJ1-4	TGCGCCAGCAGCCAAGCGACCGGGACAGGGCGCGAAAAACTGTTTTTT	CASSQATGTGREKLFF
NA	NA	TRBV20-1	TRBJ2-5	TGCAGTGCTAGAGTCCTCCATCAGACCCAGTACTTC	CSARVLHQTQYF
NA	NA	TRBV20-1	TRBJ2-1	TGCAGTGCTCAGGGGATCAACAATGAGCAGTTCTTC	CSAQGINNEQFF
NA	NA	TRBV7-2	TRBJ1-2	TGTGCCAGCAGGAGAGAGGGCTATGGCTACACCTTC	CASRREGYGYTF
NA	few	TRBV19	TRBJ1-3	TGTGCCAGTACCACCCGACAGGGAAACACCATATATTTT	CASTTRQGNTIYF
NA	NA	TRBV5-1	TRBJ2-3	TGTGCCAGCAGCTTGGGGTTCACAGATACGCAGTATTTT	CASSLGFTDTQYF
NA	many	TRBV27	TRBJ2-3	TGTGCCAGCAGTTTATCGTGGCGGAAGGGAGATACGCAGTATTTT	CASSLSWRKGDTQYF
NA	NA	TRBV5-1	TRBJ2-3	TGCGCCAGCAGCCCAGGGCCCCACACAGATACGCAGTATTTT	CASSPGPHTDTQYF
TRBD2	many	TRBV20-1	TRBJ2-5	TGCAGTGCTTCACGAAGCGGGGGGGCCGGAGAGACCCAGTACTTC	CSASRSGGAGETQYF
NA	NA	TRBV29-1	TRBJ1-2	TGCAGCGTTGACACGGGCTATGGCTACACCTTC	CSVDTGYGYTF
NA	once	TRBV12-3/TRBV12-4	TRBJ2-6	TGTGCCAGCAGTGAAGAGGGCCCCTCCTCTGGGGCCAACGTCCTGACTTTC	CASSEEGPSSGANVLTF
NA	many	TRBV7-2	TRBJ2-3	TGTGCCAGCAGCTTTCCGTCGGTCACAGATACGCAGTATTTT	CASSFPSVTDTQYF
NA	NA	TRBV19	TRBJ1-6	TGTGCCAGTAGTCCGGGACTAGCGGGATATAATTCACCCCTCCACTTT	CASSPGLAGYNSPLHF
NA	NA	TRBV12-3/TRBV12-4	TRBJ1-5	TGTGCCAGCAGTTACGGGGCTAGCAATCAGCCCCAGCATTTT	CASSYGASNQPQHF
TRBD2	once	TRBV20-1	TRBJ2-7	TGCAGTGCTTTCCCCGGGAGGGAGCAGTACTTC	CSAFPGREQYF
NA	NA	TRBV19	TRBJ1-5	TGTGCCAGTAGTACGACAGCTAGCAATCAGCCCCAGCATTTT	CASSTTASNQPQHF
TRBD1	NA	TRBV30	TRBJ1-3	TGTGCCTGGAGTGGGCAGGGGGGGAACACCATATATTTT	CAWSGQGGNTIYF
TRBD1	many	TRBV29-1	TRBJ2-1	TGCAGCGTTTGGACAGGGGCGACTGATGAGCAGTTCTTC	CSVWTGATDEQFF
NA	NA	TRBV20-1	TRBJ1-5	TGCAGTGCCGCCGGGACTAGCGGGAGAGCCGGCTACGAGCATTTT	CSAAGTSGRAGYEHF
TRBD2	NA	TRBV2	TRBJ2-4	TGTGCCAGCAGGTTGACTAGCGGGGGGGCGGGCAAAAACATTCAGTACTTC	CASRLTSGGAGKNIQYF
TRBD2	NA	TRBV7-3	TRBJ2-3	TGTGCCAGCAGCTCAAGGGGAGGGAGAGGAATAGGTGAGCAGTATTTT	CASSSRGGRGIGEQYF